Only a few counts were recorded for the clone carrying this T cell receptor beta chain. The antigen is unknown. The data were taken from a study of cytomegalovirus exposure and HLA in healthy donors. Study summary: The approximately 120 validation repertoires matched the roughly 630 first-cohort repertoires in platform, a later analysis reported. Regarding the study as a whole: The TCR clusters that emerged in the first cohort tended, a later analysis found, to co-occur in the approximately 110 validation repertoires. Some public TCRs appeared in many individuals, while most sequences were rare.

The donors were in the 120-subject validation cohort, distinct from the approximately 610-subject first cohort. Profiling relied on immunoSEQ multiplex PCR, and the TCRdb table lists in-frame clones only, not all of them. The table has more than 200,000 clones, about 90% seen once; the top ten hold approximately 3%. Sequenced input: PBMCs. The receptor comes from a woman in her 30s in good health and CMV-seronegative.

The CDR3 here is CASSSNRGEQYF. CDR3 coding DNA: TGTGCCAGCAGCTCGAACAGGGGGGAGCAGTACTTC. The chain couples TRBV7-2 to TRBJ2-7; TRBD1 matches 8 bases. This CDR3 spans 12 amino acids. CDR1 and CDR2 from the germline V gene are SGHTA and FQGNSA. The J segment lost 7 bases and the V segment lost 4 bases, leaving 3 bases of the junction unmatched.